The 2 T cell receptor beta chains reported below all come from one sample, sequenced in a study of T cells in Graves' hyperthyroidism and ophthalmopathy. Researchers took RNA transcripts and amplified the TCR beta CDR3 regions from them. A set of HTBI primers served as the primers for a first-round RT-PCR of the TCR CDR3. TCRdb recomputed calls from the multiplex PCR reads with MiXCR, one row per CDR3 protein. The sample lists roughly 710,000 distinct CDR3 sequences, 35% seen once, with around 30% in the top ten. The sequenced material came from blood. These receptors were obtained from a woman aged 40 to 55 with Graves' hyperthyroidism.

This clonotype has at least ten counts. In nucleotides, the CDR3 is TGTGCCAGCAGCTTAGACCCGGGACACACTGAAGCTTTCTTT. Its protein product is CASSLDPGHTEAFF. The gene calls are TRBV11-3 and TRBJ1-1; the D gene is possibly TRBD1 (5 bases). This CDR3 region has 14 residues. Trimming removed 0 bases at V and 3 bases at J, with 8 bases between. CDR1 SGHNT and CDR2 YENEEA come from the germline V gene.

About this clonotype: One end of the junction is discordant with germline, which a read error may explain. This chain links TRBV30 with TRBJ1-1; no clear D. This CDR3 contains 12 residues. Per the germline V gene, CDR1 is GTSNPN and CDR2 is SVGIG (reference sequence). CDR3 sequence: CAWSPGNAEAFF. The CDR3 nucleotides read TGTGCCTGGAGTCCGGGGAACGCTGAAGCTTTCTTT.